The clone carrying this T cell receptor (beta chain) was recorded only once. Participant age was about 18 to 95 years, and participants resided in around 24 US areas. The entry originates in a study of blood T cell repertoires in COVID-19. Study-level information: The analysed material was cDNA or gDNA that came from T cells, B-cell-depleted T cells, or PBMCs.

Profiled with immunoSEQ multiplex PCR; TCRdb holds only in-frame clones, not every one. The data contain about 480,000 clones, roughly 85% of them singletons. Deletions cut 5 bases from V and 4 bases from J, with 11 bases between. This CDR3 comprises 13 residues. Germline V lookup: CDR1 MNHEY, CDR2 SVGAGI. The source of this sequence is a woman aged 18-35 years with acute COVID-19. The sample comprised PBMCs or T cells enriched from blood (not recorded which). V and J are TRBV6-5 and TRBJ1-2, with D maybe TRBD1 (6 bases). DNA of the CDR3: TGTGCCAGCAGTCGGACAGAGAGCTATGGCTACACCTTC. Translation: CASSRTESYGYTF.